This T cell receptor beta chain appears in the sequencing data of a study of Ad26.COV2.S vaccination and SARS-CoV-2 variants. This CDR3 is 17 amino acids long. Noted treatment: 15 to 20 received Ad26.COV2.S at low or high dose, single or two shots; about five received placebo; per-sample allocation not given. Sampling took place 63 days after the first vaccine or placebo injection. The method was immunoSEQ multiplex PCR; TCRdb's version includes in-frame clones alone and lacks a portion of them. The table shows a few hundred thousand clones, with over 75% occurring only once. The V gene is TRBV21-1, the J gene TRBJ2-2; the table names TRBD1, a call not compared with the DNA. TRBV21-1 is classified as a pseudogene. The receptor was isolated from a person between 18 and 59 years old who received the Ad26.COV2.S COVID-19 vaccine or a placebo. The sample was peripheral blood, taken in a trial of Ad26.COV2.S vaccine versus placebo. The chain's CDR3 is CASSKRGDIANTGELFF. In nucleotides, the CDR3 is TGTGCCAGCAGCAAACGAGGGGACATCGCGAACACCGGGGAGCTGTTTTTT.